One and the same sample provided the 15 T cell receptor beta chains below, sequenced in a study of spatial heterogeneity in lung cancer. Time point meaning: blood at routine non-recurrence follow-up after resection. Via MiXCR, TCRdb re-called the 5' RACE reads, giving one row per CDR3 protein. The table has about 36,000 distinct CDR3 sequences, just over 7.5% seen once; the top ten hold about 9%. Specimen: PBMCs, collected at follow-up. These receptors were collected from a male donor with early-stage non-small cell lung cancer.

This clonotype appeared many times. The chain uses TRBV20-1 and TRBJ2-5; D is perhaps TRBD1 or TRBD2 (6 bases each). CDR1 DFQATT and CDR2 SNEGSKA come from the germline V gene (reference sequence). This CDR3 spans 11 amino acids. Between the trimmed V and J ends, which lost 0 bases and 14 bases, there was a span of 13 bases. CDR3 amino acids: CSARDWGALYF. CDR3 nucleotides: TGCAGTGCTAGAGATTGGGGGGCCCTCTACTTC.

This clonotype was observed many times. The chain joins TRBV11-3 to TRBJ2-7; D is perhaps TRBD2 (5 bases). The CDR3 is 12 amino acids. V lost 6 bases and J 4 bases, leaving 10 bases between the germline ends. Germline-derived CDR1 and CDR2 are SGHNT and YENEEA. The DNA of the CDR3 is TGTGCCAGCAGTTCTGAGGGATACGAGCAGTACTTC. It specifies CASSSEGYEQYF.

This clonotype has at least ten counts. V is TRBV5-1 and J is TRBJ1-4, with D maybe TRBD1 (5 bases). Germline CDR1 is SGHRS and CDR2 is YFSETQ. Trimming took off 0 bases at V and 9 bases at J, with 12 bases between the two ends. The CDR3 is made up of 14 amino acids. The CDR3 protein is CASSLGQGKKKLFF. The DNA for the CDR3 is TGCGCCAGCAGCTTGGGGCAGGGCAAGAAAAAACTGTTTTTT.

This clonotype has more than one count but fewer than ten. The V and J genes are TRBV11-2 and TRBJ2-7, with 11 bases aligning to TRBD1. The CDR3 spans 16 residues. Looked up from germline, CDR1 is SGHAT and CDR2 is FQNNGV. J lost 4 bases, V lost 1 base, and 6 bases had no gene match. Written as DNA, the CDR3 is TGTGCCAGCAGCTTAGGGGGGACAGGGGGAAGGTACGAGCAGTACTTC. This gives the protein CASSLGGTGGRYEQYF.

There are many counts of this clonotype. The CDR3 DNA sequence: TGTGCCAGCAGTTCGGGACAGGGGACTGGAAACACCATATATTTT. Its protein product is CASSSGQGTGNTIYF. V is TRBV12-3 or TRBV12-4 and J is TRBJ1-3; 10 nucleotides align to TRBD1. The CDR3 spans 15 residues. Trimming took 4 bases from V and 2 from J; bases not matched to a gene: 2.

The table lists this clonotype with many counts. This chain links TRBV20-1 with TRBJ2-3; a possible D gene is TRBD2 (6 bases). Germline CDR1 reads DFQATT; CDR2 reads SNEGSKA (reference sequence). This CDR3 has 13 residues. Trimming left V 3 bases short and J 1 base short, with 8 bases between. The CDR3 region is CSARRDGTDTQYF. The DNA of the CDR3 is TGCAGTGCTAGGCGGGACGGCACAGATACGCAGTATTTT.

Many counts were recorded for this clonotype. The rearrangement joins TRBV6-1 to TRBJ2-7; TRBD1 matches at 8 bases. The length of the CDR3 is 14 residues. The germline gives CDR1 MNHNS, CDR2 SASEGT. Trimming took 6 bases from V and 3 from J; bases not matched to a gene: 7. The CDR3 here is CASRETGDIYEQYF. The CDR3 DNA follows: TGTGCCAGCAGGGAGACAGGGGACATCTACGAGCAGTACTTC.

The chain employs TRBV9 and TRBJ2-3, with 7 bases matching TRBD1. The CDR3 totals 14 residues. Per germline, CDR1 SGDLS and CDR2 YYNGEE. The ends lost 4 bases at V and 6 bases at J; junction bases unmatched: 8. The CDR3, as DNA: TGTGCCAGCAGCATGGGACAGCCCGTTGATACGCAGTATTTT. Protein sequence: CASSMGQPVDTQYF.

The chain joins TRBV20-1 to TRBJ2-1; TRBD1 matches at 7 bases. Germline V gene sequence: CDR1 DFQATT, CDR2 SNEGSKA (reference sequence). The CDR3 totals 14 residues. V lost 3 bases and J lost 8; bases outside the gene matches: 10. DNA of the CDR3: TGCAGTGCTAGGGGACAGACCCACCTAGATGAGCAGTTCTTC. As protein: CSARGQTHLDEQFF.

V and J are TRBV5-1 and TRBJ2-1, with 9 bases that match TRBD2. V was pared by 3 bases and J by 4 bases, with 5 bases of the junction left unmatched. This CDR3 is built from 15 residues. In germline, CDR1 is SGHRS, CDR2 YFSETQ. The CDR3: CASSYLAGPYNEQFF. The CDR3 DNA reads TGCGCCAGCAGCTACCTAGCGGGGCCTTACAATGAGCAGTTCTTC.

This clonotype was seen at least ten times. The V and J genes are TRBV7-9 and TRBJ1-1; D is unclear. Germline CDR1 SEHNR, CDR2 FQNEAQ (reference sequence). V was pared by 5 bases and J by 0 bases, with 7 bases between. CDR3 length: 13 amino acids. The CDR3 sequence: CASSTTVNTEAFF. The CDR3 DNA reads as TGTGCCAGCAGCACCACAGTGAACACTGAAGCTTTCTTT.

In this sample, this clonotype turned up many times. V gene TRBV20-1 combines with J gene TRBJ1-6, with 8 bases fitting TRBD1. The germline gives CDR1 DFQATT, CDR2 SNEGSKA (reference sequence). After removal of 3 bases from V and 10 bases from J, the junction contained 14 bases not matched to a gene. The CDR3 covers 16 residues. CDR3 sequence (DNA): TGCAGTGCTAGGGAGGACCGGACAGGGTGGAAATCACCCCTCCACTTT. This codes for CSAREDRTGWKSPLHF.

Of note for this clonotype: It may be a read error: a sequence one base away is much more abundant. The J gene is TRBJ2-1, the V gene TRBV19; 11 nucleotides match TRBD2. The germline V gene has CDR1 LNHDA and CDR2 SQIVND (reference sequence). The CDR3 runs to 14 residues. V lost 4 bases, J lost 9 bases, and 5 bases stayed unmatched. CDR3 amino acids: CASSNSGGVAEQFF. CDR3 coding DNA: TGTGCCAGTAGTAATAGCGGGGGGGTGGCTGAGCAGTTCTTC.

This clonotype has ten or more counts. The J gene is TRBJ2-7, the V gene TRBV27; D gene uncertain. Germline values: CDR1 MNHEY, CDR2 SMNVEV (reference sequence). V was trimmed by 2 bases and J by 4 bases, leaving 9 bases between them. The CDR3 has 13 residues. CDR3 DNA sequence: TGTGCCAGCAGTTTAGGGGTCCAGTACGAGCAGTACTTC. It is translated as CASSLGVQYEQYF.

This clonotype came up many times. The chain is built from TRBV7-8 and TRBJ2-3, with D tentatively TRBD1 or TRBD2 (6 bases each). The V gene lost 1 base and the J gene lost 11 bases, with 13 bases spanning the gap. CDR3 length equals 13 residues. CDR1 and CDR2 from the germline V gene are SGHVS and FQNEAQ. The CDR3 region is CASSLERGHVQYF. The CDR3 region has the DNA TGTGCCAGCAGCTTAGAACGGGGGCATGTGCAGTATTTT. The full variable domain, rest sourced from reference TRBV7-8 and TRBJ2-3, is GAGVSQSPRYKVAKRGQDVALRCDPISGHVSLFWYQQALGQGPEFLTYFQNEAQLDKSGLPSDRFFAERPEGSVSTLKIQRTQQEDSAVYLCASSLERGHVQYFGPGTRLTVL.